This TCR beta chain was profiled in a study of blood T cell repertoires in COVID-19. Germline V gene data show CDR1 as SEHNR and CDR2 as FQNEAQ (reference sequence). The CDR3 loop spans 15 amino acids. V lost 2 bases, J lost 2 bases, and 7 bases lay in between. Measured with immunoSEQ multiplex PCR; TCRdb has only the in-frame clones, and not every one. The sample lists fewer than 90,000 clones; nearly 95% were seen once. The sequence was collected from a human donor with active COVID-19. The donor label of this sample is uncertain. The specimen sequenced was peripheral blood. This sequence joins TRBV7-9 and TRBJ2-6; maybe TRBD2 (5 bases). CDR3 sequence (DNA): TGTGCCAGCAGCTTAAGAGGGACTGGGGCCAACGTCCTGACTTTC. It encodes CASSLRGTGANVLTF.